This T cell receptor (beta chain) was observed in a study of CD8 T cells in Susac syndrome. FACS was used to enrich TEMRA cells, whereas the CD8+ and CD4+ T cells were obtained by negative isolation. RNA totalling about 0.5 to 1 ug underwent reverse transcription with random hexamers. Using its own MiXCR run on the immunoSEQ multiplex PCR reads, TCRdb lists one record per CDR3 protein. This sample yields a few hundred thousand distinct CDR3 sequences, of which approximately 85% are seen a single time; 0.2% to 0.25% belongs to the top ten. Germline lookup yields CDR1 SGDLS and CDR2 YYNGEE. The CDR3 covers 16 residues. V gave up 0 bases and J gave up 0 bases, with 11 bases separating them.

The chain links TRBV9 to TRBJ2-3; D may be TRBD1 or TRBD2 (5 bases each). The sequenced sample consisted of CD8+ T cells from PBMCs. The clonotype originates from a human donor with multiple sclerosis. The CDR3, as DNA: TGTGCCAGCAGCGTAGGGATGGGACCTAGCACAGATACGCAGTATTTT. This codes for CASSVGMGPSTDTQYF.